The rows below give T cell receptor beta chains drawn from one sample of a study of vaccination and CD4 T cells after COVID-19. One entry per CDR3 protein, called by TCRdb with MiXCR from the PCR reads. This repertoire shows around 15,000 distinct CDR3 sequences, approximately 50% found once; its top ten account for around 16%. These receptors lack a known antigen. The sample comprised CD4+ T cells from blood, cultured in vitro. The receptors were sampled from a human donor who had recovered from COVID-19. Both conserved end residues are part of each CDR3. Fields, in order: V gene, D gene, J gene, clone size, CDR3 protein, CDR3 DNA. A D gene is named only where the DNA matches it firmly. Clone size, where shown, is once, few, many, or a class for clones that have expanded.

TRBV20-1	TRBD2	TRBJ2-1	few	CSAISGTNNNEQFF	TGCAGTGCCATCTCCGGGACTAACAACAATGAGCAGTTCTTC
TRBV6-1	TRBD1	TRBJ1-2	-	CASSTTGGSYGYTF	TGTGCCAGCAGTACGACAGGGGGTAGCTATGGCTACACCTTC
TRBV27	-	TRBJ1-1	-	CASSFGQGNTEAFF	TGTGCCAGCAGTTTCGGTCAGGGGAACACTGAAGCTTTCTTT
TRBV7-6	-	TRBJ1-5	large	CASSLTLGDQPQHF	TGTGCCAGCAGCCTTACACTTGGGGATCAGCCCCAGCATTTT
TRBV6-1	-	TRBJ1-5	-	CASSNLWPGGNQPQHF	TGTGCCAGCAGTAACCTGTGGCCAGGCGGTAATCAGCCCCAGCATTTT
TRBV2	TRBD1	TRBJ1-3	-	CASRSTGVRGNTIYF	TGTGCCAGCAGATCGACAGGGGTGAGGGGAAACACCATATATTTT
TRBV6-1	-	TRBJ1-2	-	CASSASGVYGYTF	TGTGCCAGCAGTGCAAGTGGAGTCTATGGCTACACCTTC
TRBV7-3	TRBD2	TRBJ2-1	-	CASSFGLASNNEQFF	TGTGCCAGCAGCTTTGGACTAGCGAGTAACAATGAGCAGTTCTTC
TRBV6-5	-	TRBJ1-2	-	CASSYFAGNYGYTF	TGTGCCAGCAGTTACTTCGCAGGGAACTATGGCTACACCTTC
TRBV18	-	TRBJ1-1	-	CASSPSQGRNTEAFF	TGTGCCAGCTCACCGAGCCAGGGGAGGAACACTGAAGCTTTCTTT
TRBV6-1	-	TRBJ1-1	-	CASSEDGINTEAFF	TGTGCCAGCAGTGAAGACGGAATTAACACTGAAGCTTTCTTT
TRBV7-9	-	TRBJ1-2	-	CASSSGGPGGYTF	TGTGCCAGCAGCTCCGGGGGTCCGGGTGGCTACACCTTC
TRBV7-9	TRBD2	TRBJ2-1	once	CASSLAASGKGEQFF	TGTGCCAGCAGCTTAGCGGCTAGCGGGAAAGGTGAGCAGTTCTTC
TRBV19	-	TRBJ2-7	medium-sized	CASRRRGSGNEQYF	TGTGCCAGTAGACGTCGGGGGAGTGGAAACGAGCAGTACTTC
TRBV7-8	-	TRBJ2-2	-	CASSLGVNTEELFF	TGTGCCAGCAGCCTCGGGGTGAACACTGAGGAGCTGTTTTTT
TRBV27	-	TRBJ1-2	few	CASRGIRGYGYTF	TGTGCCAGCAGGGGAATAAGGGGCTATGGCTACACCTTC
TRBV11-3	-	TRBJ2-3	-	CASSPDRTDTQYF	TGTGCCAGCAGCCCGGACCGCACAGATACGCAGTATTTT
TRBV6-1	-	TRBJ1-1	few	CASRHRQPNTEAFF	TGTGCCAGCAGACATAGACAGCCGAACACTGAAGCTTTCTTT
TRBV20-1	TRBD2	TRBJ2-3	few	CSARDWSGVVDTQYF	TGCAGTGCTAGAGATTGGAGCGGGGTAGTTGATACGCAGTATTTT
TRBV5-8	TRBD1	TRBJ1-5	-	CASSLRGRGNQPQHF	TGTGCCAGCAGCCTGAGGGGGCGCGGCAATCAGCCCCAGCATTTT
TRBV20-1	TRBD2	TRBJ2-1	-	CSALLAGDVNEQFF	TGCAGTGCCCTACTAGCGGGAGATGTGAATGAGCAGTTCTTC
TRBV7-3	-	TRBJ2-2	-	CASSLFGTGELFF	TGTGCCAGCAGCTTATTCGGCACCGGGGAGCTGTTTTTT
TRBV20-1	-	TRBJ1-1	-	CSAERDLNTEAFF	TGCAGTGCTGAACGGGACCTGAACACTGAAGCTTTCTTT
TRBV6-4	-	TRBJ2-5	-	CASSDTIWETQYF	TGTGCCAGCAGTGACACCATTTGGGAGACCCAGTACTTC
TRBV25-1	-	TRBJ1-1	few	CASSESWYATEAFF	TGTGCCAGCAGTGAATCTTGGTACGCGACTGAAGCTTTCTTT
TRBV15	TRBD1	TRBJ1-2	few	CATSSVRDRGRYGYTF	TGTGCCACCAGCAGTGTCCGAGACAGGGGACGATATGGCTACACCTTC
TRBV27	-	TRBJ2-5	few	CASSIYGGGLQETQYF	TGTGCCAGCAGCATCTATGGCGGGGGCCTACAAGAGACCCAGTACTTC
TRBV7-9	-	TRBJ2-3	-	CASSRLLLWDTQYF	TGTGCCAGCAGCCGCTTACTCCTGTGGGATACGCAGTATTTT
TRBV18	-	TRBJ2-7	few	CASSPNRVGEQYF	TGTGCCAGCTCACCGAACAGGGTAGGGGAGCAGTACTTC
TRBV7-6	TRBD2	TRBJ2-3	medium-sized	CASSRALAGATDTQYF	TGTGCCAGCAGCCGGGCCCTAGCGGGGGCGACAGATACGCAGTATTTT
TRBV7-2	-	TRBJ2-5	-	CASSLGRRETQYF	TGTGCCAGCAGCTTAGGTAGGAGGGAGACCCAGTACTTC
TRBV7-9	-	TRBJ1-2	-	CASSLVQGGGYTF	TGTGCCAGCAGCTTGGTTCAGGGTGGCGGCTACACCTTC
TRBV9	-	TRBJ1-1	-	CASSGWDRRGGTEAFF	TGTGCCAGCAGCGGGTGGGATCGGCGTGGTGGCACTGAAGCTTTCTTT
TRBV11-2	TRBD2	TRBJ2-7	-	CASSPRRLAGYEQYF	TGTGCCAGCAGCCCCCGACGACTAGCGGGCTACGAGCAGTACTTC
TRBV10-2	TRBD2	TRBJ2-5	-	CASRFGIEASGSSLPTAQYF	TGCGCCAGCCGCTTCGGAATAGAGGCTAGCGGGAGTTCTCTCCCGACGGCCCAGTACTTC
TRBV20-1	-	TRBJ1-2	few	CSARVDGSGYGYTF	TGCAGTGCTAGAGTTGACGGATCGGGCTATGGCTACACCTTC
TRBV20-1	TRBD1	TRBJ1-6	-	CSARDRGRDNSPLHF	TGCAGTGCTAGAGACAGGGGGCGAGATAATTCACCCCTCCACTTT
TRBV4-1	-	TRBJ1-1	few	CASSPTSGRTTEAFF	TGCGCCAGCAGCCCAACCTCGGGCAGGACCACTGAAGCTTTCTTT
TRBV7-9	TRBD1	TRBJ1-1	-	CASRPREGANTEAFF	TGTGCCAGCAGACCTAGGGAGGGGGCGAACACTGAAGCTTTCTTT
TRBV2	-	TRBJ2-2	few	CASRGGSQDGELFF	TGTGCCAGCAGAGGTGGCTCCCAGGACGGGGAGCTGTTTTTT
TRBV7-7	-	TRBJ2-3	-	CASRPRLNRGVGTQYF	TGTGCTAGCAGACCCCGTTTGAATAGGGGGGTTGGGACGCAGTATTTT